This TCR beta chain was profiled in a study of T cell responses to AZD1222 COVID-19 vaccine. General study results and limits: Reportedly, close to half of spike-specific TCRs are directed against unmutated variant regions. Baseline antibody screening turned up just six seropositive AZD1222 recipients.

As concerns this clone: Antigen specificity is unknown.

Sequencing was performed with immunoSEQ multiplex PCR; in TCRdb, only in-frame clones are kept and a portion is missing. The table records about 100,000 clones, 85% to 90% of them present only once. The CDR3 consists of 14 residues. The V gene's germline CDR1 is SEHNR and CDR2 FQNEAQ (reference sequence). Trimming at V came to 6 bases and at J to 3 bases, leaving 7 bases not matched to a gene. The material sequenced was peripheral blood, taken on day 0 of AZD1222 vaccination. The receptor was derived from an adult in good health. This sequence joins TRBV7-9 and TRBJ1-1, with 7 bases fitting TRBD1. CDR3 sequence reads: CASSFGTVYTEAFF. The CDR3 nucleotides are TGTGCCAGCAGTTTCGGGACAGTTTACACTGAAGCTTTCTTT. Filled out from reference TRBV7-9 and TRBJ1-1, the complete variable domain reads DTGVSQNPRHKITKRGQNVTFRCDPISEHNRLYWYRQTLGQGPEFLTYFQNEAQLEKSRLLSDRFSAERPKGSFSTLEIQRTEQGDSAMYLCASSFGTVYTEAFFGQGTRLTVV.